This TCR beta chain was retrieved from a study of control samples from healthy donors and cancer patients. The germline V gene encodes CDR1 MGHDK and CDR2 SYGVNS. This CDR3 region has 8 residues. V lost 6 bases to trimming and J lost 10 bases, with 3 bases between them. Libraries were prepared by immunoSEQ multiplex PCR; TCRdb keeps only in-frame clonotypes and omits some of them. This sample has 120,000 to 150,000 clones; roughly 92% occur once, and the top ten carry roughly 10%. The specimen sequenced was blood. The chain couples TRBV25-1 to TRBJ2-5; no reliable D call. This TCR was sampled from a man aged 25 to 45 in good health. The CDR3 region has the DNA TGTGCCAGCAGGGACCAGTACTTC. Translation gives CASRDQYF.